These 30 T cell receptor beta chains were all obtained from the same sample, sequenced in a study of T-cell reconstitution after alpha-beta-depleted transplantation in children. Preparation of the TCRbeta library was carried out with unique molecular identifiers. In TCRdb, the PCR reads were re-called with MiXCR into one record per CDR3 protein. Of 480,000 or so distinct CDR3 sequences detected, under 12% appear once; the ten largest clones hold approximately 2%. The specimen comprised PBMCs, sampled before TCRalphabeta/CD19-depleted stem cell transplant. The receptors shown here come from a child between 2 and 9 years old with inherited bone marrow failure, due to receive a stem cell transplant.

This clonotype was seen at least ten times. The chain combines TRBV20-1 with TRBJ1-1; D is uncertain. Trimming removed 1 base at V and 4 bases at J, with 13 bases between. CDR1 and CDR2 from the germline V gene are DFQATT and SNEGSKA (reference sequence). This CDR3 region has 14 residues. CDR3 sequence (DNA): TGCAGTGCTAGAGCCCCAGGCAGGATCACTGAAGCTTTCTTT. Translated: CSARAPGRITEAFF.

This clonotype has ten or more counts. This chain links TRBV28 with TRBJ2-1, with D possibly being TRBD1 or TRBD2 (5 bases each). Germline CDR1 reads MDHEN; CDR2 reads SYDVKM. CDR3 length: 16 residues. Trimming took off 9 bases at V and 0 bases at J, with 18 bases between the two ends. The CDR3 coding sequence is TGTGCCAGTCAGGGTGTGGGCCGGGGCTCCTACAATGAGCAGTTCTTC. Its protein product is CASQGVGRGSYNEQFF.

The rearrangement uses TRBV5-3 and TRBJ1-1; no reliable D call. TRBV5-3 is noted as an ORF with a role that remains uncertain. The CDR3 is 13 residues long. V lost 9 bases and J 8 bases, leaving 20 bases between the germline ends. The CDR3 spells CAMAPAGAWEAFF. CDR3 nucleotide sequence: TGTGCCATGGCCCCTGCGGGCGCGTGGGAAGCTTTCTTT.

This clonotype was seen many times. The rearrangement uses TRBV28 and TRBJ2-7, with no clear D. The CDR3 runs to 12 residues. Trimming cost V 3 bases and J 2 bases, with 5 bases left between them. CDR1 and CDR2 (germline): MDHEN, SYDVKM. This chain's CDR3 is CASSFFPYEQYF. The CDR3 DNA reads TGTGCCAGCAGTTTTTTTCCCTACGAGCAGTACTTC. Combining the CDR3 with reference TRBV28 and TRBJ2-7 gives the whole variable domain DVKVTQSSRYLVKRTGEKVFLECVQDMDHENMFWYRQDPGLGLRLIYFSYDVKMKEKGDIPEGYSVSREKKERFSLILESASTNQTSMYLCASSFFPYEQYFGPGTRLTVT.

About this clonotype itself: A clone one base away is much larger, so this may be a read error. The V gene is TRBV27, the J gene TRBJ2-3; TRBD1 might be the D (6 bases). The CDR3 totals 13 residues. CDR1 and CDR2 (germline): MNHEY, SMNVEV (reference sequence). With 6 bases removed from V and 4 bases from J, the gap between germline ends came to 11 bases. CDR3 DNA sequence: TGTGCCAGCAGCTCAGGACAGTCAGATACGCAGTATTTT. Amino acid sequence: CASSSGQSDTQYF.

The chain joins TRBV5-1 to TRBJ2-1; D is ambiguous. In germline, CDR1 is SGHRS, CDR2 YFSETQ. Trimming cost V 0 bases and J 7 bases, with 17 bases left between them. This CDR3 is 16 amino acids long. CDR3 loop: CASSLAADPTSNEQFF. The CDR3 DNA reads as TGCGCCAGCAGCTTGGCCGCGGACCCAACAAGTAATGAGCAGTTCTTC.

As for this clonotype: One base away lies a much larger clone, so this may be a sequencing read error. The chain combines TRBV5-6 with TRBJ2-7; 9 bases map to TRBD2. V lost 7 bases, J lost 2 bases, and 16 bases stayed unmatched. Germline CDR1 SGHDT, CDR2 YYEEEE. The CDR3 spans 17 residues. Here the CDR3 DNA reads TGTGCCAGCCGCTCAATACCCTTTAGCGGGAGCCCCTACGAGCAGTACTTC. Amino acids: CASRSIPFSGSPYEQYF.

This clonotype was counted ten times or more. V gene TRBV19 combines with J gene TRBJ1-4; no reliable D call. CDR1 and CDR2 from the germline V gene are LNHDA and SQIVND (reference sequence). Trimming cost V 0 bases and J 5 bases, with 4 bases left between them. The CDR3 extends over 13 amino acids. The CDR3 reads CASSIDPNEKLFF. CDR3 coding DNA: TGTGCCAGTAGTATAGATCCGAATGAAAAACTGTTTTTT.

This clonotype was counted many times. The chain has TRBV15 and TRBJ2-7, with D tentatively TRBD2 (6 bases). The CDR3 contains 13 residues. The V and J ends lost 6 bases and 4 bases respectively, with 13 bases between them. CDR1 LNHNV and CDR2 YYDKDF come from the germline V gene (reference sequence). The CDR3, as DNA: TGTGCCACCAGTCGCAGCGGGCGGTACGAGCAGTACTTC. Residues: CATSRSGRYEQYF.

About this clonotype: This clone may be a read error of a much larger clone one base away. This chain links TRBV4-3 with TRBJ2-2, with unresolved D. The CDR3 contains 14 residues. Germline V CDR1 and CDR2: LGHNA, YSLEER. The CDR3 DNA reads as TGCTCCAGCAGCCAACTCCAAGGTCCCGGGGAGCTGTTTTTT. Protein: CSSSQLQGPGELFF.

This chain links TRBV12-3 or TRBV12-4 with TRBJ2-4, with D possibly matching TRBD2 (5 bases). This CDR3 has 13 residues. Trimming removed 6 bases from V and 0 bases from J, with 6 bases in between. Written as DNA, the CDR3 is TGTGCCAGCAGCGGGGTAGCCAAAAACATTCAGTACTTC. Its protein product is CASSGVAKNIQYF.

This clonotype showed up just a few times. V gene TRBV28 combines with J gene TRBJ2-1; TRBD2 is a possible D gene (6 bases). The germline CDR1 and CDR2 sequences are MDHEN and SYDVKM. The length of the CDR3 is 16 residues. Trimming pared 6 bases from V and 4 bases from J, leaving 19 bases between. This CDR3 is CASSLQGASAYNEQFF. In DNA, the CDR3 is TGTGCCAGCAGCCTTCAAGGGGCTAGCGCGTACAATGAGCAGTTCTTC.

This clonotype has at least ten counts. The chain recombines TRBV4-3 with TRBJ2-7; D not certain. Trimming removed 0 bases at V and 2 bases at J, with 11 bases between. CDR1 is LGHNA and CDR2 is YSLEER in the germline V gene. This CDR3 spans 15 amino acids. The CDR3: CASSQESLTAYEQYF. In nucleotides, the CDR3 is TGCGCCAGCAGCCAAGAGAGTCTCACCGCCTACGAGCAGTACTTC.

This clonotype showed up many times. The chain employs TRBV5-1 and TRBJ2-1, with 11 bases aligning to TRBD2. Germline assignment: CDR1 SGHRS and CDR2 YFSETQ. With 5 bases clipped from V and 6 bases from J, the junction kept 13 bases outside the gene matches. The CDR3 length is 17 residues. CDR3 sequence: CASRQGLLAGEPNEQFF. As DNA, the CDR3 is TGCGCCAGCAGGCAAGGCCTACTAGCGGGAGAACCCAATGAGCAGTTCTTC.

This clonotype was detected many times. This rearrangement joins TRBV29-1 to TRBJ2-1; 9 bases match TRBD1. The ends lost 0 bases at V and 4 bases at J; junction bases unmatched: 7. Germline V gene data show CDR1 as SQVTM and CDR2 as ANQGSEA. The length of the CDR3 is 16 residues. The DNA of the CDR3 is TGCAGCGTTGAAGATCAATGGACAGGGGTGTACAATGAGCAGTTCTTC. This gives the protein CSVEDQWTGVYNEQFF.

This clonotype showed up many times. The chain couples TRBV6-5 to TRBJ2-1; TRBD2 aligns across 15 bases. Unmatched junction bases numbered 3, after V lost 0 bases and J lost 0 bases. The germline gives CDR1 MNHEY, CDR2 SVGAGI. The CDR3 covers 19 residues. The chain's CDR3 is CASSYSGLAGGYSYNEQFF. CDR3 DNA: TGTGCCAGCAGTTACTCCGGACTAGCGGGAGGGTACTCCTACAATGAGCAGTTCTTC.

This clonotype was detected ten times or more. This sequence joins TRBV11-2 and TRBJ2-1; TRBD2 matches at 7 bases. The V gene end was trimmed by 2 bases and the J gene end by 6 bases; junction bases not matched to a gene: 10. Germline CDR1 is SGHAT and CDR2 is FQNNGV. The CDR3 is 16 residues long. The CDR3 region is CASSLNRAGAANEQFF. CDR3 DNA: TGTGCCAGCAGCTTAAATCGGGCGGGAGCCGCCAATGAGCAGTTCTTC.

There are many counts of this clonotype. The CDR3 loop is CASSLRTSGANTGELFF. Here the CDR3 DNA reads TGCGCCAGCAGCCTGCGGACTAGCGGGGCGAACACCGGGGAGCTGTTTTTT. The chain joins TRBV5-1 to TRBJ2-2; 12 positions agree with TRBD2. Germline values: CDR1 SGHRS, CDR2 YFSETQ. After removal of 4 bases from V and 0 bases from J, the junction contained 4 bases not matched to a gene. This CDR3 is 17 amino acids long.

This CDR3 reads CASSPTGCHYGYTF. The CDR3 DNA follows: TGTGCCAGCAGCCCGACAGGGTGCCACTATGGCTACACCTTC. The J gene is TRBJ1-2, the V gene TRBV27, with TRBD1 matching 7 bases. The trim removed 6 bases at V and 3 bases at J, leaving 7 bases unmatched. The CDR3 has 14 residues. The germline CDR1 and CDR2 sequences are MNHEY and SMNVEV (reference sequence).

This clonotype was detected ten times or more. The rearrangement joins TRBV28 to TRBJ2-3, with D perhaps being TRBD1 or TRBD2 (5 bases each). The length of the CDR3 is 14 residues. V dropped 9 bases and J dropped 4 bases, with 17 bases sitting between them. Germline assignment: CDR1 MDHEN and CDR2 SYDVKM. CDR3 protein: CASAYFGASDTQYF. The CDR3 DNA is TGTGCCAGTGCCTATTTCGGGGCCTCAGATACGCAGTATTTT.

In this sample, this clonotype turned up many times. The chain joins TRBV4-3 to TRBJ2-7, with 7 bases that match TRBD1. The germline V gene encodes CDR1 LGHNA and CDR2 YSLEER. The junction had 4 bases not matched to a gene; V was cut back by 3 bases and J by 2 bases. The CDR3 contains 14 residues. The CDR3 region has the DNA TGCGCCAGCAGCCATTCGACAGGGACCTACGAGCAGTACTTC. Its translation is CASSHSTGTYEQYF.

The genes are TRBV29-1 and TRBJ1-3; possibly TRBD1 for D (5 bases). The germline V gene has CDR1 SQVTM and CDR2 ANQGSEA. Deletions cut 0 bases from V and 3 bases from J, with 9 bases between. This CDR3 region has 14 residues. This chain's CDR3 is CSVEDRVGGNTIYF. CDR3 DNA sequence: TGCAGCGTTGAAGACAGGGTTGGTGGAAACACCATATATTTT.

This clonotype was picked up many times. The rearrangement joins TRBV29-1 to TRBJ2-7; no clear D. The germline V gene has CDR1 SQVTM and CDR2 ANQGSEA. The CDR3 sequence is 13 residues long. CDR3 nucleotide sequence: TGCAGTCTGGACCCTCCGGACTCCTACGAGCAGTACTTC. Protein product: CSLDPPDSYEQYF.

This clonotype was seen repeatedly, ten times or more. As DNA, the CDR3 is TGTGCCACCAGTGAGTACCCTGGGACCGGGGAGCTGTTTTTT. This codes for CATSEYPGTGELFF. The chain combines TRBV24-1 with TRBJ2-2; no clear D. The CDR3 runs to 14 residues. The ends were cut back, 4 bases at V and 5 bases at J, with 10 bases in the middle. The germline V gene has CDR1 KGHDR and CDR2 SFDVKD.

There are many counts of this clonotype. The chain uses TRBV20-1 and TRBJ2-2; 11 bases fit TRBD2. Trimming took 1 base from V and 6 from J; bases not matched to a gene: 16. From germline, CDR1 is DFQATT and CDR2 SNEGSKA (reference sequence). CDR3 size: 19 residues. CDR3: CSARVTGEELAGVPGELFF. The DNA for the CDR3 is TGCAGTGCTAGAGTTACGGGCGAGGAACTAGCGGGAGTGCCCGGGGAGCTGTTTTTT.

This chain connects TRBV7-9 to TRBJ2-3; 7 positions agree with TRBD1. The J segment lost 4 bases and the V segment lost 3 bases, leaving 4 bases of the junction unmatched. Germline CDR1 and CDR2: SEHNR and FQNEAQ (reference sequence). CDR3 length: 14 residues. CDR3 sequence reads: CASSLDTGADTQYF. DNA of the CDR3: TGTGCCAGCAGCTTGGATACAGGGGCAGATACGCAGTATTTT.

This clonotype was observed at least ten times. CDR3 sequence reads: CASSYSHAWETTGELFF. The CDR3 DNA reads as TGTGCCAGCAGTTACTCCCACGCGTGGGAGACCACCGGGGAGCTGTTTTTT. The chain recombines TRBV6-2 or TRBV6-3 with TRBJ2-2, with D perhaps TRBD2 (5 bases). The germline CDR1 and CDR2 sequences are MNHEY and SVGEGT. The CDR3 has 17 residues. The ends were cut back, 0 bases at V and 4 bases at J, with 15 bases in the middle.

This clonotype was seen ten or more times. The gene calls are TRBV28 and TRBJ2-1; TRBD2 matches at 12 bases. The CDR3 has 18 residues. Germline V gives CDR1 MDHEN, CDR2 SYDVKM. V gave up 5 bases and J gave up 1 base; unmatched junction bases: 9. The CDR3: CASSETSGSMPSYNEQFF. CDR3 nucleotides: TGTGCCAGCAGTGAGACTAGCGGGAGTATGCCTTCCTACAATGAGCAGTTCTTC.

Details on this clonotype: This may be a read error: a much more frequent sequence differs by one nucleotide. The chain uses TRBV5-3 and TRBJ2-3; perhaps D is TRBD1 or TRBD2 (5 bases each). TRBV5-3 is marked as an open reading frame, function uncertain. This CDR3 is built from 14 residues. DNA for the CDR3: TGTGCCAGGAGCTTGGGGGTGGGGTCGGATACGCAGTATTTT. This codes for CARSLGVGSDTQYF.

This clonotype appeared many times. The chain has TRBV29-1 and TRBJ2-7, with 9 bases lining up with TRBD2. Germline trimming cut 5 bases from V and 7 bases from J; bases unmatched to any gene: 9. Germline values: CDR1 SQVTM, CDR2 ANQGSEA. The CDR3 sequence is 13 residues long. CDR3 protein: CSVLSGGRGEQYF. CDR3 nucleotide sequence: TGCAGCGTTCTTTCTGGCGGGAGGGGTGAGCAGTACTTC.